This T cell receptor (beta chain) emerged from a study of prognosis after radiotherapy for stage I lung cancer. Study-level background: All of the patients with non-small cell lung cancer, including 7 who had refused surgery, were considered to be medically inoperable. Adenocarcinomas accounted for the tumors of around twelve patients, and squamous cell carcinomas for those of roughly seven.

This clonotype was counted ten times or more. Amplification of the TCR beta CDR3 (from genomic DNA) was done by two-round multiplex PCR. Primers (each specific to one TRBV or TRBJ gene) were used in first-round PCR. A single record per CDR3 protein comes from TCRdb applying MiXCR to the multiplex PCR reads. The sample lists about 19,000 distinct CDR3 sequences, 26% occurring once. V lost 5 bases to trimming and J lost 4 bases, with 16 bases between them. CDR3 length: 15 residues. Germline V lookup: CDR1 LNHDA, CDR2 SQIVND (reference sequence). The rearrangement joins TRBV19 to TRBJ2-3; D is ambiguous. This sequence was found in a donor aged 50 or older with non-small cell lung cancer. The input for sequencing was PBMCs, taken before or after stereotactic body radiation therapy (not recorded which). Here the CDR3 reads CASSFMPQTPDTQYF. In nucleotides, the CDR3 is TGTGCCAGTAGTTTTATGCCTCAAACCCCAGATACGCAGTATTTT.